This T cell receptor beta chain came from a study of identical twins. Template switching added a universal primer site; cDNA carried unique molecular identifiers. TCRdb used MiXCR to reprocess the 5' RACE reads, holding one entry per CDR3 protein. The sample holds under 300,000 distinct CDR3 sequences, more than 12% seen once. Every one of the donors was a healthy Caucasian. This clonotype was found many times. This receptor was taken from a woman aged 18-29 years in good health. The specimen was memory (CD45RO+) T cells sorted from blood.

CDR3: CASSQGAYGYTF. CDR3 nucleotide sequence: TGTGCCAGCAGTCAGGGGGCCTATGGCTACACCTTC. The chain is built from TRBV11-2 and TRBJ1-2; 8 bases agree with TRBD1. Germline V gives CDR1 SGHAT, CDR2 FQNNGV. V was clipped by 6 bases and J by 4 bases; unmatched bases: 1. The CDR3 sequence is 12 residues long.